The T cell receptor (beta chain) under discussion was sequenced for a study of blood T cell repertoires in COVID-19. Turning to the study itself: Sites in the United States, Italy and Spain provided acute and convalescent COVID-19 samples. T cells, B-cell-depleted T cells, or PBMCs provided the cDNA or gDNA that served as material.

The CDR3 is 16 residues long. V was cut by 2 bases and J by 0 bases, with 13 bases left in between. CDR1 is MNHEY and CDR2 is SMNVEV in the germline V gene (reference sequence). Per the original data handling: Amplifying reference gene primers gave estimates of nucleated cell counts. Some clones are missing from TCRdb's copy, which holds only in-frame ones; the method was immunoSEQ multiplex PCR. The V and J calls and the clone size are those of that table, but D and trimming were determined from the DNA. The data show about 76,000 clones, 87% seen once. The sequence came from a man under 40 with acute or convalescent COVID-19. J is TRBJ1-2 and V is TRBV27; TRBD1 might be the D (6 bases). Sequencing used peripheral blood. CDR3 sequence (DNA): TGTGCCAGCAGTTTAGCGATGGGGGCAACTAACTATGGCTACACCTTC. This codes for CASSLAMGATNYGYTF.